This T cell receptor (beta chain) was retrieved from a study of CD8 T cells in Susac syndrome (dated by TCRdb to 2018 to 2020). For the study in its entirety: The study used repertoire sequencing to test whether antigen drove CD8+ T cell activation and differentiation in Susac syndrome.

Peripheral blood CD8+ and CD4+ T cells from healthy donors, Susac syndrome patients and multiple sclerosis patients were profiled using high-throughput TCR beta sequencing. Healthy donors were included as age- and sex-matched controls. Bulk CD8+ and CD4+ T cells were purified magnetically by negative isolation, whereas CD8+ TEMRA cells were enriched by FACS. Blood was drawn into EDTA tubes, processed within 24 hours, and PBMCs were isolated by density gradient centrifugation. PBMCs intended for TCR sequencing were frozen in liquid nitrogen and were later thawed in a 37 degrees C water bath. The sorted or isolated CD4+, CD8+ and CD8+ TEMRA cells reached a purity of at least 90%. Worth noting for this clonotype: This clone's antigen is unknown. Per-nucleotide qualities are absent, and no much larger clonotype sits a single base away.

Overall study results and their limits: The study acknowledged that relatively few individuals were included in the TCR sequencing and HLA analysis.

Counted from cysteine to phenylalanine, this CDR3 has 15 amino acids. CDR3 DNA is the only sequence kept; it has 45 bases, read in frame from the first base. Per the germline V gene, ENHRY is the CDR1 and SYGVKD is the CDR2. V sheds 4 bases and J sheds 0 bases, leaving 12 bases between their ends. RNA was extracted using the RNeasy kit, and roughly 0.5 to 1 ug of the RNA was reverse transcribed with random hexamers. The immunoSEQ multiplex PCR assay, covering 54 Vbeta and 13 Jbeta segments, was used to amplify TCR beta CDR3 regions. PCR amplification bias was corrected by using a synthetic template baseline for primer optimization and computational correction. Turning to the authors' computational methods: Reads were annotated to V, D and J genes according to IMGT and were analyzed with immunoSEQ Analyzer, with only productive sequences retained. Clonality was computed as one minus Shannon entropy normalized by log2 of the number of productive unique sequences. Public and private clones were assessed among the 100 most prevalent clones of each patient and control. A clone was defined as Susac-specific if it was absent from the healthy and MS cohorts, from roughly 980 published viral clones and from other ImmuneACCESS disease sequences. TCRdb applied fastp at Q25 and MiXCR to the public reads, then kept only in-frame beta chains. Rows with one shared CDR3 protein collapse into an entry with the most common genes and DNA. In this record, the V and J calls reflect TCRdb's handling and not the investigators' own analysis. The sample includes 140,000 or so distinct CDR3 sequences, with 94% observed a single time. Clones ranked in the top ten supply approximately 0.09% of the sample.

The TCR was taken from a human donor in good health. The sequence is built from TRBV10-3 and TRBJ2-5; TRBD2 is perhaps the D gene, given 5 matching bases. Sequenced: CD4+ T cells from PBMCs. The nucleotide sequence is TGTGCCATCAGTGGAGTAGGAGCGGACCAAGAGACCCAGTACTTC. This translates into CAISGVGADQETQYF.